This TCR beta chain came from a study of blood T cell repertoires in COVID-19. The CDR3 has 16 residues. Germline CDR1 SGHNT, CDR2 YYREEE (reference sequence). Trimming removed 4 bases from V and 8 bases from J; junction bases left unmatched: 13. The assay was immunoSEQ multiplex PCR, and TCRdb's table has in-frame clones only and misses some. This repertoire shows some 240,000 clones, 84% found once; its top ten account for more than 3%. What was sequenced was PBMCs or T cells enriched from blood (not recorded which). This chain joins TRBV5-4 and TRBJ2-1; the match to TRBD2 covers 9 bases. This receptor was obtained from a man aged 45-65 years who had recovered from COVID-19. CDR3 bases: TGTGCCAGCAGCCCCCCGGGGGTAGCGGGAGAAGATGAGCAGTTCTTC. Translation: CASSPPGVAGEDEQFF.